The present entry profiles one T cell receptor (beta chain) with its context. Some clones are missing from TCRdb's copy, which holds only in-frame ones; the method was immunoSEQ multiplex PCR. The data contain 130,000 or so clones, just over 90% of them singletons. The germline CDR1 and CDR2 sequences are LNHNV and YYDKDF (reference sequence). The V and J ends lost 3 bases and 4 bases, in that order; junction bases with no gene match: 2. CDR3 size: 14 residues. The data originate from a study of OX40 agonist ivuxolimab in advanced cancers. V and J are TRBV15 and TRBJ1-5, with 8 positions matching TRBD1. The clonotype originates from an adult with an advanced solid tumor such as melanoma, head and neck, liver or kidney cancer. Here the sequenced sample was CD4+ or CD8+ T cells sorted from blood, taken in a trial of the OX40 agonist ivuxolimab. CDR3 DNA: TGTGCCACCAGCAGGGGACAGGTTAATCAGCCCCAGCATTTT. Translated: CATSRGQVNQPQHF. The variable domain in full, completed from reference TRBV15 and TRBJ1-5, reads DAMVIQNPRYQVTQFGKPVTLSCSQTLNHNVMYWYQQKSSQAPKLLFHYYDKDFNNEADTPDNFQSRRPNTSFCFLDIRSPGLGDTAMYLCATSRGQVNQPQHFGDGTRLSIL.